This T cell receptor (beta chain) was recovered during a study of identical twins. One entry per CDR3 protein results from TCRdb running MiXCR on the 5' RACE reads. The sample contains about 690,000 distinct CDR3 sequences, roughly 20% of which appear only once. The germline V gene encodes CDR1 SGHDT and CDR2 YYEEEE. CDR3 length: 14 residues. With 4 bases clipped from V and 2 bases from J, the junction kept 4 bases outside the gene matches. Each donor was a healthy Caucasian. The same sample was also studied in work on T cells expressing NK-cell markers. That work adds: Among several donors, these clonotypes also ranked first in the CD3+CD56-NKG2C+ fraction.

The receptor comes from a woman under 30 in good health. The genes are TRBV5-6 and TRBJ2-5, with 8 bases identical to TRBD1. Sequencing used PBMCs. CDR3 sequence (DNA): TGTGCCAGCAGCAGGACAGGGTGGCAAGAGACCCAGTACTTC. Amino acids: CASSRTGWQETQYF.